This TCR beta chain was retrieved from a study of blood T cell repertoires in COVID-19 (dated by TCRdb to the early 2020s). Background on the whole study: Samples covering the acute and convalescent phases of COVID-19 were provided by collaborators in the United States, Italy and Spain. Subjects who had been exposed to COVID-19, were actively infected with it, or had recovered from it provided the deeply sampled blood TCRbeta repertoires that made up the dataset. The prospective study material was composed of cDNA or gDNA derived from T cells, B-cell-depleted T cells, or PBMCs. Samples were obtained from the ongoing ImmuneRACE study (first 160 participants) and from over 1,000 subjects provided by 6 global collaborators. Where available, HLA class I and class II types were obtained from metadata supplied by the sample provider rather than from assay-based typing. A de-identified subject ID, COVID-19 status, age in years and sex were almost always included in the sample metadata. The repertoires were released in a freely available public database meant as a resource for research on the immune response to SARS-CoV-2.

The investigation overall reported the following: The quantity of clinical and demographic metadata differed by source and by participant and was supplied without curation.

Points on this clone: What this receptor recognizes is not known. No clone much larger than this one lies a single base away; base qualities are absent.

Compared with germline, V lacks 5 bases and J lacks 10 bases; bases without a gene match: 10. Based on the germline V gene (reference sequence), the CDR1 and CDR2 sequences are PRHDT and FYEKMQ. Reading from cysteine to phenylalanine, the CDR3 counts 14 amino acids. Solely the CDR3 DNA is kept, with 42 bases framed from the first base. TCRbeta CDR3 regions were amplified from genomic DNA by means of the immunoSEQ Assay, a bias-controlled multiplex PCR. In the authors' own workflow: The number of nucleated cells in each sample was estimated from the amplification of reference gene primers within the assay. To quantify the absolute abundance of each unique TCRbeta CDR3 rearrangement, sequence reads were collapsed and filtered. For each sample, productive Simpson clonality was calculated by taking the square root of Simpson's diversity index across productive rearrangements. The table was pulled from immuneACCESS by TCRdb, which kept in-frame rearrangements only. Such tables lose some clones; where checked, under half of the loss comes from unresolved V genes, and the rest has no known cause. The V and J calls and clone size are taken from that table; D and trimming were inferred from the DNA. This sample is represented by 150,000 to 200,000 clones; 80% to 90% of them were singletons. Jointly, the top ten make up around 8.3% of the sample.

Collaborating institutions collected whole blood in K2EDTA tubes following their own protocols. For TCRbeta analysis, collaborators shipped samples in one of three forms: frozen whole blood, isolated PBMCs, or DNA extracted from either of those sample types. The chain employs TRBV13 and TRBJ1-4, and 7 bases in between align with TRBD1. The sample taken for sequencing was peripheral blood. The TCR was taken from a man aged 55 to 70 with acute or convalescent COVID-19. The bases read TGTGCCAGCAGCCCTCCAGGGGGGCCTGGAAAACTGTTTTTT. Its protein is CASSPPGGPGKLFF.